What follows are 5 T cell receptor beta chains derived from one specimen sequenced in a study of a mutant IDH1 vaccine in newly diagnosed glioma (dated by TCRdb to the early 2020s). The library was obtained by the immunoSEQ multiplex PCR assay. The source is immuneACCESS, and TCRdb retained only in-frame sequences with V and J called. Part of the clones is not carried over; for the studies checked, unresolved V genes explain less than half of this, and the remainder is unexplained. Present in this sample are approximately 43,000 clones, 80% to 90% of which were seen just once. Clones ranked in the top ten supply approximately 1.6% of the sample. Explained via the paper, the time point label denotes: week 35, safety follow-up. A 20-mer mutant IDH1 peptide at 300 micrograms in Montanide made up each vaccine dose, which was injected subcutaneously together with topical imiquimod. These receptors lack a known antigen.

This sample comprised PBMCs, obtained from a glioma patient whose treatment included an IDH1 peptide vaccine. Receptors originate from a man in his forties with glioma.

The chain combines TRBV7-8 with TRBJ2-7, with TRBD1 matching over 7 bases. Germline trimming cut 5 bases from V and 5 bases from J; bases unmatched to any gene: 15. The CDR3 consists of 16 residues. From germline, CDR1 is SGHVS and CDR2 FQNEAQ. The CDR3 bases are TGTGCCAGCAGCCCCCCCATAAGACAGGGTCCCCACGAGCAGTACGTC. The encoded protein is CASSPPIRQGPHEQYV.

The genes are TRBV5-1 and TRBJ2-7; 11 positions match TRBD2. Germline V lookup: CDR1 SGHRS, CDR2 YFSETQ. The ends lost 5 bases at V and 2 bases at J; junction bases unmatched: 6. The CDR3 runs 15 residues. Here the CDR3 reads CASSPGLAEAYEQYF. CDR3 DNA: TGCGCCAGCAGTCCGGGACTAGCGGAGGCCTACGAGCAGTACTTC. The whole variable domain, filled in from reference TRBV5-1 and TRBJ2-7, reads KAGVTQTPRYLIKTRGQQVTLSCSPISGHRSVSWYQQTPGQGLQFLFEYFSETQRNKGNFPGRFSGRQFSNSRSEMNVSTLELGDSALYLCASSPGLAEAYEQYFGPGTRLTVT.

The chain is built from TRBV19 and TRBJ1-2; no clear D gene. This CDR3 contains 14 residues. The V end was cut by 4 bases, the J end by 8 bases, with 17 bases between. Germline V gene data show CDR1 as LNHDA and CDR2 as SQIVND (reference sequence). The CDR3 coding sequence is TGTGCCAGTAGTACCTCCAAGGAGGCTAGGGGCTACACCTTC. Amino acid sequence: CASSTSKEARGYTF.

The CDR3 loop reads CASSSLGGTYNEQFF. The CDR3 nucleotides are TGTGCCAGCAGTTCCTTGGGAGGCACATACAATGAGCAGTTCTTC. The chain carries TRBV2 and TRBJ2-1, with D tentatively TRBD2 (6 bases). This CDR3 has 15 residues. CDR1 is SNHLY and CDR2 is FYNNEI in the germline V gene. V was pared by 5 bases and J by 4 bases, with 15 bases between.

This clone showed up just once. This chain joins TRBV4-2 and TRBJ2-1, with a weak D call TRBD2 (6 bases). V lost 6 bases, J lost 0 bases, and 12 bases lay in between. The length of the CDR3 is 15 residues. Per germline, CDR1 LGHNA and CDR2 YNFKEQ. The CDR3, as DNA: TGTGCCAGCAGGGTAGCGGTTAGCTCCTACAATGAGCAGTTCTTC. It translates to CASRVAVSSYNEQFF.